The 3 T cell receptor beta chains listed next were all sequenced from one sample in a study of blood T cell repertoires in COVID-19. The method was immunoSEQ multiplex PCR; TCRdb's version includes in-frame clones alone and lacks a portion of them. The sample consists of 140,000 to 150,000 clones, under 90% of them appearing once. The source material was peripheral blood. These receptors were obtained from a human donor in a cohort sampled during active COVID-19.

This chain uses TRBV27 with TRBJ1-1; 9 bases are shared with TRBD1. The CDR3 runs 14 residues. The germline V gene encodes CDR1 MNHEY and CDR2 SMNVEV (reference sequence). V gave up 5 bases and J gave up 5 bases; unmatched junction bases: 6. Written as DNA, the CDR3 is TGTGCCAGCAGTGGGGGACAGGGCGGGACTGAAGCTTTCTTT. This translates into CASSGGQGGTEAFF.

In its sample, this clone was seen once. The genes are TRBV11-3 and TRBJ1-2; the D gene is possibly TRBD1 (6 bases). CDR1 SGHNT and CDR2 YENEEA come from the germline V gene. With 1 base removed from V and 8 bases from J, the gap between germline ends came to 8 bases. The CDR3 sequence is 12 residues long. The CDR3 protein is CASSLAGDGYTF. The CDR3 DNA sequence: TGTGCCAGCAGCTTAGCAGGGGACGGCTACACCTTC.

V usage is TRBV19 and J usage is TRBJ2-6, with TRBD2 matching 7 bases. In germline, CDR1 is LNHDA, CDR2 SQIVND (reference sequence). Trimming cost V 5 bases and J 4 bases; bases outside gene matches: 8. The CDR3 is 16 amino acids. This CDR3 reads CASSLLGGTGANVLTF. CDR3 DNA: TGTGCCAGTAGTCTCCTGGGGGGGACCGGGGCCAACGTCCTGACTTTC.